This TCR beta chain emerged from a study of T cells in Graves' hyperthyroidism and ophthalmopathy. There were TCR beta CDR3 regions amplified from RNA transcripts. In the first-round RT-PCR of the TCR CDR3, the HTBI primer set was used. TCRdb re-called the multiplex PCR reads through MiXCR, storing one row per CDR3 protein. The repertoire has around 340,000 distinct CDR3 sequences, approximately 16% of them found once; the top ten carry 33%. Trimming shortened V by 1 base and J by 0 bases, and 11 bases separated the two germline ends. The CDR3 length is 16 residues. The germline V gene has CDR1 SGHRS and CDR2 YFSETQ.

Input material: blood. The sequence was obtained from a man aged 25-45 years with Graves' hyperthyroidism. The chain is built from TRBV5-1 and TRBJ2-1; D is uncertain. The CDR3, as DNA: TGCGCCAGCAGCTTGTCCGGCCATAACTCCTACAATGAGCAGTTCTTC. Its translation: CASSLSGHNSYNEQFF.